The clone carrying this TCR beta chain was found many times. Its antigen is unidentified. The record originates from a study of T cells in Graves' hyperthyroidism and ophthalmopathy. Points from the study as a whole: Blood also showed most of the thyroid clonotypes that were expanded above 0.001. Ophthalmopathy onset followed model prediction by a median around 6.6 months. Ophthalmopathy was distinguished from stable hyperthyroidism by 13 V-J signatures.

Germline CDR1 MNHEY, CDR2 SMNVEV (reference sequence). The CDR3 contains 14 residues. V dropped 0 bases and J dropped 8; count of bases not matched to a gene: 4. Regions amplified from RNA transcripts were the TCR beta CDR3 regions. The TCR CDR3 first-round RT-PCR relied on the HTBI primer set. MiXCR was run by TCRdb on the multiplex PCR reads, yielding one entry per CDR3 protein. The sample lists 500,000 or so distinct CDR3 sequences, over 15% occurring once. Uncontrolled infection, other autoimmune disease, pregnancy and lactation each barred patients from inclusion. This sequence joins TRBV27 and TRBJ2-1, with 7 bases that match TRBD2. This sequence was found in a young woman with Graves' ophthalmopathy. The sample consisted of blood. This CDR3 is CASSLSSRGDEQFF. The CDR3 DNA is TGTGCCAGCAGTTTATCAAGTCGGGGGGATGAGCAGTTCTTC.